The present TCR beta chain was sequenced within a study of blood T cell repertoires in COVID-19. For the study at large: Sources were T cells, B-cell-depleted T cells, or PBMCs; the material itself was cDNA or gDNA.

Germline V lookup: CDR1 SGDLS, CDR2 YYNGEE. J lost 7 bases, V lost 4 bases, and 8 bases had no gene match. The CDR3 is 15 residues long. Profiling relied on immunoSEQ multiplex PCR, and the TCRdb table lists in-frame clones only, not all of them. The table includes 150,000 to 200,000 clones, 80% to 85% detected once. Seattle cases were enrolled at active infection and followed longitudinally. This sequence was found in a woman in her seventies with COVID-19, enrolled during active disease. Source material: peripheral blood. The gene calls are TRBV9 and TRBJ2-2, with 9 bases lining up with TRBD1. The DNA for the CDR3 is TGTGCCAGCAGCCCACGGACAGGGGTTGGCGGGGAGCTGTTTTTT. Translation gives CASSPRTGVGGELFF.